These 23 T cell receptor beta chains were all obtained from the same sample, sequenced in a study of identical twins. TCRdb fed the 5' RACE reads into MiXCR, producing one record per CDR3 protein. The sample records 410,000 or so distinct CDR3 sequences, approximately 17% being singletons. The sequencing sample was made of naive T cells sorted from blood. These receptors came from a man aged 50-60 years in good health.

This clonotype was recorded many times. The chain combines TRBV6-2 or TRBV6-3 with TRBJ2-7; 8 bases align to TRBD2. The CDR3 runs to 16 residues. Germline trimming cut 2 bases from V and 9 bases from J; bases unmatched to any gene: 15. Germline V lookup: CDR1 MNHEY, CDR2 SVGEGT. The CDR3 loop reads CASSYTKLGTSEGQYF. As DNA, the CDR3 is TGTGCCAGCAGTTACACCAAGCTTGGGACTAGTGAAGGGCAGTACTTC.

This chain connects TRBV24-1 to TRBJ2-1, with D maybe TRBD1 (6 bases). There are 16 residues in the CDR3. The germline CDR1 and CDR2 sequences are KGHDR and SFDVKD. V shed 5 bases and J shed 8 bases, with 21 bases lying between them. The CDR3 loop reads CATSVGRKGESDEQFF. CDR3 sequence (DNA): TGTGCCACCAGTGTAGGTAGGAAGGGGGAAAGCGATGAGCAGTTCTTC.

V usage is TRBV6-2 or TRBV6-3 and J usage is TRBJ2-3, with 8 bases lining up with TRBD2. The germline gives CDR1 MNHEY, CDR2 SVGEGT. The CDR3 consists of 16 residues. V gave up 6 bases and J gave up 5 bases; unmatched junction bases: 13. The CDR3 loop is CASSPTTTAGEDTQYF. The CDR3 DNA reads TGTGCCAGCAGCCCTACTACTACAGCGGGGGAAGATACGCAGTATTTT.

This clonotype has a handful of counts. The CDR3 DNA follows: TGTGCCAGCAGCCGCTATAATTCACCCCTCCACTTT. It encodes CASSRYNSPLHF. The J gene is TRBJ1-6, the V gene TRBV7-9, with D unclear. V was shortened by 5 bases and J by 3 bases, with 2 bases between the two germline ends. There are 12 residues in the CDR3. The germline gives CDR1 SEHNR, CDR2 FQNEAQ (reference sequence).

The rearrangement uses TRBV4-2 and TRBJ2-1, with 8 bases identical to TRBD2. V shed 3 bases and J 7 bases; nucleotides not matched to a gene: 8. Germline V gives CDR1 LGHNA, CDR2 YNFKEQ. This CDR3 region has 15 residues. The CDR3 loop reads CASSQSTGTSNEQFF. Written as DNA, the CDR3 is TGTGCCAGCAGCCAGTCTACCGGGACTAGTAATGAGCAGTTCTTC.

The rearrangement links TRBV27 to TRBJ2-7; 9 bases are a match to TRBD1. The trim removed 4 bases at V and 5 bases at J, leaving 9 bases unmatched. The germline V gene encodes CDR1 MNHEY and CDR2 SMNVEV (reference sequence). The CDR3 totals 15 residues. CDR3 sequence: CASSSRDRETHEQYF. The CDR3 bases are TGTGCCAGCAGTTCCCGGGACAGGGAAACCCACGAGCAGTACTTC.

This clonotype was detected a few times. The chain recombines TRBV5-1 with TRBJ2-7; D is perhaps TRBD1 (5 bases). Deletions cut 4 bases from V and 5 bases from J, with 25 bases between. The CDR3 contains 17 residues. Looked up from germline, CDR1 is SGHRS and CDR2 is YFSETQ. CDR3 amino acids: CASSGPLRGNLVDEQYF. CDR3 DNA sequence: TGCGCCAGCAGCGGGCCACTTAGGGGCAATCTCGTCGACGAGCAGTACTTC.

This clonotype came up many times. The chain uses TRBV20-1 and TRBJ2-7; 9 nucleotides match TRBD2. V gave up 0 bases and J gave up 1 base; unmatched junction bases: 4. This CDR3 is built from 15 residues. Germline-derived CDR1 and CDR2 are DFQATT and SNEGSKA (reference sequence). The CDR3 loop reads CSARELAGPSYEQYF. DNA for the CDR3: TGCAGTGCTAGAGAACTAGCGGGCCCTTCCTACGAGCAGTACTTC.

A note on this clonotype: This may stem from a read error, because a much larger clone lies one nucleotide away. The CDR3 loop reads CSAIGTYLSYELYF. CDR3 nucleotide sequence: TGCAGTGCTATAGGGACATACCTATCCTACGAGCTGTACTTC. The chain is built from TRBV20-1 and TRBJ2-7; perhaps TRBD1 as D (6 bases). CDR1 DFQATT and CDR2 SNEGSKA come from the germline V gene (reference sequence). This CDR3 is built from 14 residues.

This clonotype is a singleton in its sample. This chain links TRBV18 with TRBJ2-6, with D unclear. In germline, CDR1 is KGHSH, CDR2 LQKENI. This CDR3 is 18 amino acids long. Trimming took off 0 bases at V and 0 bases at J, with 12 bases between the two ends. The CDR3 DNA reads TGTGCCAGCTCACCACCCTACATCCTGAACTCTGGGGCCAACGTCCTGACTTTC. It yields the protein CASSPPYILNSGANVLTF.

This clonotype has a handful of counts. The chain links TRBV5-5 to TRBJ2-5; possible D gene TRBD1, 5 bases. V lost 2 bases to trimming and J lost 5 bases, with 16 bases between them. This CDR3 has 15 residues. Germline CDR1 is SGHKS and CDR2 is YYEKEE (reference sequence). CDR3: CASSFDGQPSETQYF. In DNA, the CDR3 is TGTGCCAGCAGCTTCGACGGACAACCGTCGGAGACCCAGTACTTC.

The sample holds a few counts of this clonotype. The V and J genes are TRBV5-6 and TRBJ2-3; D is unresolved. The CDR3 has 14 amino acids. Deletions cut 2 bases from V and 3 bases from J, with 10 bases between. Germline loops: CDR1 SGHDT, CDR2 YYEEEE. Here the CDR3 reads CASSFPSGTDTQYF. The CDR3 DNA reads TGTGCCAGCAGCTTTCCGTCCGGAACAGATACGCAGTATTTT.

The V and J genes are TRBV6-2 or TRBV6-3 and TRBJ2-3, with 9 bases that match TRBD2. The CDR3 spans 15 residues. V shed 6 bases and J 4 bases; nucleotides not matched to a gene: 8. Germline V lookup: CDR1 MNHEY, CDR2 SVGEGT. The CDR3: CASSPLSSGADTQYF. CDR3 nucleotide sequence: TGTGCCAGCAGCCCTCTTTCTAGCGGGGCAGATACGCAGTATTTT.

This clonotype appeared a few times. V is TRBV5-1 and J is TRBJ2-7; 7 bases align to TRBD1. The CDR3 runs 15 residues. In germline, CDR1 is SGHRS, CDR2 YFSETQ. V was clipped by 4 bases and J by 0 bases; unmatched bases: 7. The CDR3, as DNA: TGCGCCAGCAGCCCCGGGACAGTCACCTCCTACGAGCAGTACTTC. Translating gives CASSPGTVTSYEQYF.

V and J are TRBV28 and TRBJ2-3; D unresolved. CDR1 and CDR2 (germline): MDHEN, SYDVKM. This CDR3 has 13 amino acids. Between the trimmed V and J ends, which lost 5 bases and 6 bases, there was a span of 12 bases. The CDR3 protein is CASSPQVPDTQYF. CDR3 coding DNA: TGTGCCAGCAGTCCGCAGGTCCCGGATACGCAGTATTTT.

This clonotype showed up just a few times. The chain carries TRBV6-1 and TRBJ2-2, with 9 bases aligning to TRBD1. This CDR3 comprises 15 residues. CDR1 and CDR2 (germline): MNHNS, SASEGT. V lost 5 bases, J lost 5 bases, and 6 bases stayed unmatched. CDR3 loop: CASSRDRVVTGELFF. Written as DNA, the CDR3 is TGTGCCAGCAGTCGGGACAGGGTCGTAACCGGGGAGCTGTTTTTT.

J is TRBJ2-1 and V is TRBV7-3, with a tentative D call TRBD2 (6 bases). The CDR3 sequence is 14 residues long. Germline CDR1 reads SGHTA; CDR2 reads FQGTGA. V lost 6 bases to trimming and J lost 6 bases, with 15 bases between them. The DNA for the CDR3 is TGTGCCAGCAGTTTGACCGGGGGAACCAATGAGCAGTTCTTC. This encodes CASSLTGGTNEQFF.

The V and J genes are TRBV6-6 and TRBJ1-2; 7 positions agree with TRBD1. Germline trimming cut 4 bases from V and 8 bases from J; bases unmatched to any gene: 7. Germline V gene data show CDR1 as MNHNY and CDR2 as SVGAGI (reference sequence). There are 13 residues in the CDR3. CDR3 DNA: TGTGCCAGCAGTTCGGGGGACAGCAGGGGCTACACCTTC. Its translation is CASSSGDSRGYTF.

This clonotype was recorded at least ten times. This CDR3 reads CAIRAGTGRYEQYF. In DNA form, the CDR3 reads TGTGCCATCAGGGCCGGGACAGGGCGATACGAGCAGTACTTC. V usage is TRBV10-3 and J usage is TRBJ2-7, with TRBD1 matching 9 bases. V shed 6 bases, J shed 4 bases, and the junction held 7 bases outside the gene matches. The CDR3 is made up of 14 amino acids. Germline V lookup: CDR1 ENHRY, CDR2 SYGVKD.

Many counts were recorded for this clonotype. The chain recombines TRBV5-1 with TRBJ2-7, with 8 bases matching TRBD1. The CDR3 length is 15 residues. Losses at the gene ends were 4 bases for V and 3 bases for J; bases not matched to a gene: 9. Germline V gives CDR1 SGHRS, CDR2 YFSETQ. The CDR3 nucleotides are TGCGCCAGCAGCCCGAGGACAGGGAGTCTCTACGAGCAGTACTTC. Residues: CASSPRTGSLYEQYF.

This clonotype was detected many times. This chain links TRBV5-1 with TRBJ2-5, with 7 bases fitting TRBD1. This CDR3 comprises 14 residues. Germline V gene lookup returns CDR1 SGHRS and CDR2 YFSETQ. Germline trimming cut 4 bases from V and 5 bases from J; bases unmatched to any gene: 8. The CDR3 sequence is CASSRDRVGETQYF. The CDR3 nucleotides read TGCGCCAGCAGCCGCGACAGGGTTGGGGAGACCCAGTACTTC.

There are many counts of this clonotype. The genes are TRBV29-1 and TRBJ2-1; D remains unclear. Germline V lookup: CDR1 SQVTM, CDR2 ANQGSEA. V was cut by 6 bases and J by 0 bases, with 9 bases left in between. The CDR3 sequence is 13 residues long. The CDR3 protein is CSVHASSYNEQFF. The CDR3 bases are TGCAGCGTGCACGCGAGCTCCTACAATGAGCAGTTCTTC.

The chain links TRBV11-1 to TRBJ2-3; D might be TRBD1 or TRBD2, each matching 5 bases. The CDR3 loop spans 18 amino acids. Deletions cut 1 base from V and 0 bases from J, with 17 bases between. Germline lookup yields CDR1 SGHAT and CDR2 FQDESV (reference sequence). This chain's CDR3 is CASSLGQGTAKSTDTQYF. The CDR3 coding sequence is TGTGCCAGCAGCTTAGGACAAGGGACGGCCAAAAGCACAGATACGCAGTATTTT. The variable domain in full, with the rest retrieved from reference TRBV11-1 and TRBJ2-3, is EAEVAQSPRYKITEKSQAVAFWCDPISGHATLYWYRQILGQGPELLVQFQDESVVDDSQLPKDRFSAERLKGVDSTLKIQPAELGDSAMYLCASSLGQGTAKSTDTQYFGPGTRLTVL.